The rows below give T cell receptor beta chains drawn from one sample of a study of shared clonotypes between healthy human individuals. Using immunoSEQ multiplex PCR, the repertoire was profiled, and TCRdb retains in-frame clones only, with some absent. The data hold around 550,000 clones, with about 96% observed a single time. Sequencing used naive CD4+ T cells sorted from blood. These receptors originate from a woman under 40 in good health. The CDR3 runs from the conserved cysteine through the conserved F or W. Each record gives: V gene, CDR3 length, D gene, J gene, clone size, CDR3 protein, CDR3 DNA. A D gene is named only where the DNA matches it firmly. Clone size is shown for a subset of rows, as once, few, many or a class of expanded clone.

TRBV18,18,-,TRBJ2-2,-,CASSPPTFRKANTGELFF,TGTGCCAGCTCACCACCTACCTTTCGGAAGGCGAACACCGGGGAGCTGTTTTTT
TRBV27,14,TRBD1,TRBJ1-1,-,CASSFVGTGDKAFF,TGTGCCAGCAGTTTTGTCGGGACAGGGGATAAGGCTTTCTTT
TRBV28,15,-,TRBJ2-7,-,CASSYGGTHSYEQYF,TGTGCCAGCAGCTACGGGGGCACGCACTCCTACGAGCAGTACTTC
TRBV6-5,14,TRBD2,TRBJ2-7,-,CASSYNAGAHEQYF,TGTGCCAGCAGTTACAACGCGGGAGCCCACGAGCAGTACTTC
TRBV7-3,16,-,TRBJ1-2,-,CASSPGLGLGEYGYTF,TGTGCCAGCAGCCCCGGTCTTGGACTCGGGGAGTATGGCTACACCTTC
TRBV7-2,13,-,TRBJ1-1,-,CASSGTEGTEAFF,TGTGCCAGCAGCGGAACTGAGGGCACTGAAGCTTTCTTT
TRBV13,17,-,TRBJ2-4,-,CASSLGGGGAVKNIQYF,TGTGCCAGCAGCTTAGGCGGTGGGGGAGCAGTCAAAAACATTCAGTACTTC
TRBV9,16,TRBD1,TRBJ1-1,-,CASSAHPGQANTEAFF,TGTGCCAGCAGCGCCCACCCGGGACAGGCGAACACTGAAGCTTTCTTT
TRBV5-6,16,-,TRBJ2-6,-,CASSSMTLSGANVLTF,TGTGCCAGCAGCTCCATGACCCTCTCTGGGGCCAACGTCCTGACTTTC
TRBV29-1,16,TRBD2,TRBJ2-5,-,CSAPSGSDGYQETQYF,TGCAGCGCTCCTAGCGGGAGCGATGGGTACCAAGAGACCCAGTACTTC
TRBV7-8,18,-,TRBJ2-2,-,CASSLMALGVFNTGELFF,TGTGCCAGCAGCCTTATGGCACTGGGGGTCTTCAACACCGGGGAGCTGTTTTTT
TRBV28,16,-,TRBJ2-7,-,CASSVPSRGLNYEQYF,TGTGCCAGCAGCGTCCCCTCAAGAGGCCTCAACTACGAGCAGTACTTC
TRBV11-3,15,TRBD2,TRBJ2-1,-,CASSWTSAAYNEQFF,TGTGCCAGCAGCTGGACTAGCGCGGCGTACAATGAGCAGTTCTTC
TRBV30,14,TRBD1,TRBJ2-7,-,CAWSVQGIPYEQYF,TGTGCCTGGAGTGTACAGGGGATCCCCTACGAGCAGTACTTC
TRBV5-1,12,-,TRBJ2-7,-,CASSWGPNEQYF,TGCGCCAGCAGCTGGGGACCCAACGAGCAGTACTTC
TRBV6-6,13,-,TRBJ1-1,-,CASSYAVLPEAFF,TGTGCCAGCAGTTACGCTGTCCTTCCTGAAGCTTTCTTT
TRBV11-3,13,-,TRBJ2-1,-,CASSTGTPNEQFF,TGTGCCAGCAGCACCGGGACTCCCAATGAGCAGTTCTTC
TRBV30,17,TRBD2,TRBJ2-7,-,CAWRTGNSGSHPYEQYF,TGTGCCTGGAGGACGGGGAATAGCGGGAGCCACCCCTACGAGCAGTACTTC
TRBV28,14,TRBD1,TRBJ2-7,-,CASSRFRGLYEQYF,TGTGCCAGCAGCCGCTTCAGGGGGCTCTACGAGCAGTACTTC
TRBV7-7,14,-,TRBJ2-2,-,CASSSTQGHGELFF,TGTGCCAGCAGCTCTACACAGGGTCACGGGGAGCTGTTTTTT
TRBV5-1,14,TRBD1,TRBJ2-7,-,CASSPGQESYEQYF,TGCGCCAGCAGCCCGGGACAGGAATCCTACGAGCAGTACTTC
TRBV6-1,15,TRBD2,TRBJ2-7,-,CASSGLAGTSYEQYF,TGTGCCAGCTCAGGACTAGCGGGAACTTCCTACGAGCAGTACTTC
TRBV5-6,14,-,TRBJ1-1,-,CASSLLGGGTEAFF,TGTGCCAGCAGCTTACTCGGCGGGGGGACTGAAGCTTTCTTT
TRBV6-5,15,-,TRBJ1-5,-,CASSRDRGFNQPQHF,TGTGCCAGCAGCAGAGACCGGGGCTTTAATCAGCCCCAGCATTTT
TRBV6-1,14,-,TRBJ1-5,-,CASSEEGSNQPQHF,TGTGCCAGCAGTGAAGAGGGCAGCAATCAGCCCCAGCATTTT
TRBV28,14,-,TRBJ1-2,-,CASKKHVPNYGYTF,TGTGCCAGCAAAAAACATGTTCCCAACTATGGCTACACCTTC
TRBV25-1,15,TRBD2,TRBJ2-1,-,CASSLSGRDYNEQFF,TGTGCCAGCAGCCTAAGCGGGAGGGATTACAATGAGCAGTTCTTC
TRBV28,15,-,TRBJ2-7,once,CASAGTEDPSYEQYF,TGTGCCAGCGCCGGAACCGAAGATCCTTCCTACGAGCAGTACTTC
TRBV15,16,TRBD2,TRBJ2-7,-,CATSRALAGYLYEQYF,TGTGCCACCAGCAGAGCCCTAGCGGGATACCTCTACGAGCAGTACTTC
TRBV11-2,12,-,TRBJ2-7,-,CARSIASYEQYF,TGTGCCAGATCAATCGCGTCCTACGAGCAGTACTTC
TRBV11-2,14,-,TRBJ2-1,-,CASSLTNSYNEQFF,TGTGCCAGCAGCCTGACTAATTCTTACAATGAGCAGTTCTTC
TRBV28,14,-,TRBJ2-1,-,CASSSTSIYNEQFF,TGTGCCAGCAGTTCGACTAGTATCTACAATGAGCAGTTCTTC
TRBV6-5,14,-,TRBJ2-7,-,CASRSLQGPYEQYF,TGTGCCAGCAGGTCCCTACAGGGCCCCTACGAGCAGTACTTC
TRBV28,14,-,TRBJ2-7,-,CASTPSGGYSEQYF,TGTGCCAGCACCCCTAGTGGCGGGTACTCCGAGCAGTACTTC
TRBV5-6,16,TRBD1,TRBJ2-7,-,CASSPRPGQGVYEQYF,TGTGCCAGCAGCCCGCGCCCGGGACAGGGGGTCTACGAGCAGTACTTC
TRBV5-8,16,-,TRBJ1-6,-,CAGPRLRTASNSPLHF,TGTGCCGGACCACGCCTTAGGACAGCGAGTAATTCACCCCTCCACTTT
TRBV29-1,14,TRBD1,TRBJ2-7,-,CSVYNRGRLDEQYF,TGCAGCGTTTACAACAGGGGGCGCTTAGACGAGCAGTACTTC
TRBV2,15,-,TRBJ1-4,-,CASRRTDATNEKLFF,TGTGCCAGCCGAAGGACGGATGCAACTAATGAAAAACTGTTTTTT
TRBV27,17,-,TRBJ2-4,-,CASSAWGGGLAKNIQYF,TGTGCCAGCAGCGCCTGGGGGGGCGGGTTAGCCAAAAACATTCAGTACTTC
TRBV7-8,17,TRBD1,TRBJ2-7,once,CASSPSSDRGIMYEQYF,TGTGCCAGCAGCCCCTCCTCCGACAGGGGCATTATGTACGAGCAGTACTTC
TRBV19,15,-,TRBJ2-3,-,CASSMWQEMTDTQYF,TGTGCCAGTAGTATGTGGCAGGAAATGACAGATACGCAGTATTTT
TRBV19,16,-,TRBJ2-7,-,CASRGTAASWPYEQYF,TGTGCCAGTAGGGGAACAGCGGCCTCATGGCCCTACGAGCAGTACTTC
TRBV7-9,17,-,TRBJ2-1,-,CASSPRGTGGLHNEQFF,TGTGCCAGCAGTCCTCGGGGAACTGGGGGCCTCCACAATGAGCAGTTCTTC
TRBV6-5,15,-,TRBJ2-4,-,CASSLLIIAKNIQYF,TGTGCCAGCAGCCTCCTAATAATAGCCAAAAACATTCAGTACTTC
TRBV6-5,15,TRBD1,TRBJ1-2,-,CASRPDRASNYGYTF,TGTGCCAGCAGACCCGACAGGGCCTCTAACTATGGCTACACCTTC
TRBV19,14,TRBD1,TRBJ1-1,-,CASSRQGMNTEAFF,TGTGCCAGTAGTAGACAGGGGATGAACACTGAAGCTTTCTTT
TRBV4-2,17,-,TRBJ1-1,-,CASSQDFTGALNTEAFF,TGTGCCAGCAGCCAAGATTTTACAGGTGCCTTGAACACTGAAGCTTTCTTT